This TCR beta chain was retrieved from a study of T cell responses to AZD1222 COVID-19 vaccine. This CDR3 spans 13 amino acids. Germline V gene sequence: CDR1 SGHRS, CDR2 YFSETQ. Deletions cut 4 bases from V and 3 bases from J, with 10 bases between. Only in-frame clones appear in the TCRdb table, and some are missing; sequencing was by immunoSEQ multiplex PCR. This sample carries 140,000 to 150,000 clones, around nine tenths of them seen once, and the ten largest clones take roughly 2.9%. With regard to this clone: Its specificity is unknown.

The study's findings and limits: White British donors predominated, females outnumbered males, and clonal diversity was possibly underestimated.

Material: peripheral blood, obtained on day 0 of MenACWY control vaccination. This receptor was obtained from an adult in good health. The chain carries TRBV5-1 and TRBJ1-1; D is unclear. CDR3 DNA sequence: TGCGCCAGCAGCCCTAATCACGACACTGAAGCTTTCTTT. As protein: CASSPNHDTEAFF. The full variable domain, with the rest looked up from reference TRBV5-1 and TRBJ1-1, is KAGVTQTPRYLIKTRGQQVTLSCSPISGHRSVSWYQQTPGQGLQFLFEYFSETQRNKGNFPGRFSGRQFSNSRSEMNVSTLELGDSALYLCASSPNHDTEAFFGQGTRLTVV.